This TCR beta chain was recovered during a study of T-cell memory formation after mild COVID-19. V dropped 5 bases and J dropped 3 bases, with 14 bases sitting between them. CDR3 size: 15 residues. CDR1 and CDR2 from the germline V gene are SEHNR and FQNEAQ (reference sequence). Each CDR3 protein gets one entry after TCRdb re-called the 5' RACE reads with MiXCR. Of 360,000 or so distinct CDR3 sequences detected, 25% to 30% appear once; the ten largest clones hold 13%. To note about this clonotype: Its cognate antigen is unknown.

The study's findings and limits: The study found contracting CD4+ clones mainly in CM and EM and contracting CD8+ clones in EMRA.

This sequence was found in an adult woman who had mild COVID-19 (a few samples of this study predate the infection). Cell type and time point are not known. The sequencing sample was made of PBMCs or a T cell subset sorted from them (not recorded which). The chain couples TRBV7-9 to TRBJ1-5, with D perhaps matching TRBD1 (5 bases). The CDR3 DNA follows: TGTGCCAGCAGCCTGAGGGACGGGGTCAATCAGCCCCAGCATTTT. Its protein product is CASSLRDGVNQPQHF.